Below, 6 T cell receptor beta chains from the same sample are listed, as sequenced in a study of CD8 T cells in ankylosing spondylitis. One entry per CDR3 protein results from TCRdb running MiXCR on the 5' RACE reads. The sample has tens of thousands of distinct CDR3 sequences, 27% seen once. Material for sequencing was blood, either unsorted or a sorted T cell fraction (not recorded which). The receptor source for this set is a male donor with ankylosing spondylitis or in good health (not recorded which).

This rearrangement joins TRBV19 to TRBJ2-1, with unresolved D. V gave up 7 bases and J gave up 3 bases, with 7 bases separating them. The CDR3 contains 12 residues. Germline V gives CDR1 LNHDA, CDR2 SQIVND (reference sequence). The CDR3 loop is CASNGVYNEQFF. The CDR3 DNA sequence: TGTGCCAGTAACGGCGTCTACAATGAGCAGTTCTTC.

This rearrangement joins TRBV5-1 to TRBJ2-1; no clear D gene. Trimming removed 1 base from V and 0 bases from J, with 8 bases in between. This CDR3 contains 15 residues. Germline CDR1 is SGHRS and CDR2 is YFSETQ. CDR3 sequence: CASSLLSSSYNEQFF. Here the CDR3 DNA reads TGCGCCAGCAGCTTGTTGTCTAGCTCCTACAATGAGCAGTTCTTC.

This clonotype was recorded a few times. The V and J genes are TRBV27 and TRBJ1-2; D may be TRBD1 (5 bases). Looked up from germline, CDR1 is MNHEY and CDR2 is SMNVEV (reference sequence). V was pared by 6 bases and J by 4 bases, with 15 bases between. This CDR3 has 14 amino acids. The CDR3 spells CASRKDDSLYGYTF. For the CDR3, the DNA is TGTGCCAGCAGGAAAGATGACAGCCTCTATGGCTACACCTTC.

This clonotype showed up just a few times. The gene calls are TRBV6-1 and TRBJ2-3, with TRBD2 as a possible D gene (5 bases). The CDR3 extends over 14 amino acids. Trimming removed 6 bases at V and 2 bases at J, with 12 bases between. Germline values: CDR1 MNHNS, CDR2 SASEGT. CDR3 region: CASSNGGLTDTQYF. CDR3 coding DNA: TGTGCCAGCAGCAACGGCGGACTCACAGATACGCAGTATTTT.

Only a few counts were recorded for this clonotype. The genes are TRBV7-9 and TRBJ2-3, with 7 bases matching TRBD1. This CDR3 is 15 amino acids long. Germline values: CDR1 SEHNR, CDR2 FQNEAQ (reference sequence). Unmatched junction bases numbered 5, after V lost 4 bases and J lost 1 base. The CDR3 is CASSSGQSRTDTQYF. DNA for the CDR3: TGTGCCAGCAGCTCGGGACAGTCCCGCACAGATACGCAGTATTTT.

This clonotype was detected a few times. The chain joins TRBV12-5 to TRBJ2-1; 7 bases line up with TRBD1. The germline V gene encodes CDR1 LGHNT and CDR2 FRNRAP. The CDR3 spans 16 residues. The V and J ends lost 6 bases and 3 bases, in that order; junction bases with no gene match: 11. This CDR3 reads CASGQTGKYGYNEQFF. CDR3 bases: TGTGCTAGTGGGCAGACAGGGAAGTACGGCTACAATGAGCAGTTCTTC.